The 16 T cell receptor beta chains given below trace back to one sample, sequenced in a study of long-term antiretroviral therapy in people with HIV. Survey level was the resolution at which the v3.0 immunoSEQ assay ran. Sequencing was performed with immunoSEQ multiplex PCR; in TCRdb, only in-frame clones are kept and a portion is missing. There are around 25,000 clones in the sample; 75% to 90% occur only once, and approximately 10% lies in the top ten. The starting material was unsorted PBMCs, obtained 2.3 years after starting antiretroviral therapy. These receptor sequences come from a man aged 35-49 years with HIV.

In DNA form, the CDR3 reads TGTGCCAGCAGTGAAGATTGGACGCTCTCTGGAAACACCATATATTTT. Its translation is CASSEDWTLSGNTIYF. The V gene is TRBV6-1, the J gene TRBJ1-3; D ambiguous. Germline V lookup: CDR1 MNHNS, CDR2 SASEGT. The CDR3 is made up of 16 amino acids. V was trimmed by 1 base and J by 0 bases, leaving 10 bases between them.

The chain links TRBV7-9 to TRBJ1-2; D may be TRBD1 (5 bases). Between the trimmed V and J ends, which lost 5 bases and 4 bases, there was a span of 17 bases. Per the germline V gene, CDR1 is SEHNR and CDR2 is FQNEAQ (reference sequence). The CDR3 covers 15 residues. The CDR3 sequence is CASSTSQSGLYGYTF. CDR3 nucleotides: TGTGCCAGCAGCACCTCCCAGTCGGGGCTCTATGGCTACACCTTC.

The CDR3 DNA reads TGTGCCAGCAGTGCGCGCAGGGTCACCGCCTCTGGGGCCAACGTCCTGACTTTC. Protein sequence: CASSARRVTASGANVLTF. V gene TRBV6-1 combines with J gene TRBJ2-6, with D possibly being TRBD1 (5 bases). V was clipped by 4 bases and J by 0 bases, with 16 bases between them. The CDR3 sequence is 18 residues long. Germline V gene sequence: CDR1 MNHNS, CDR2 SASEGT.

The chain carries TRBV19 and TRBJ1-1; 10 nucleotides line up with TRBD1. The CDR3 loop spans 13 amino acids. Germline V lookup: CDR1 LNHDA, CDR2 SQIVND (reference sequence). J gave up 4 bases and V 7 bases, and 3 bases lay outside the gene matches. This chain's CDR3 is CASKDRGGTEAFF. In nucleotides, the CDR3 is TGTGCCAGTAAGGACAGGGGGGGCACTGAAGCTTTCTTT.

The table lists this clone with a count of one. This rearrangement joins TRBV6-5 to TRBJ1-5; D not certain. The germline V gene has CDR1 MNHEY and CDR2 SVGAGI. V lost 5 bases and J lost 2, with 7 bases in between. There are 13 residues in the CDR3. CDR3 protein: CASSLERNQPQHF. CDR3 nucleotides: TGTGCCAGCAGTCTCGAGCGCAATCAGCCCCAGCATTTT.

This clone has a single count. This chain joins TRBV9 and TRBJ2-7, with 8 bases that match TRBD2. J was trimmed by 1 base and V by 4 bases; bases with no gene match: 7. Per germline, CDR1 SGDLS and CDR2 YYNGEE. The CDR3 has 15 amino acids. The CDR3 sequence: CASSPDGGASYEQYF. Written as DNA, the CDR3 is TGTGCCAGCAGCCCAGACGGGGGGGCATCCTACGAGCAGTACTTC.

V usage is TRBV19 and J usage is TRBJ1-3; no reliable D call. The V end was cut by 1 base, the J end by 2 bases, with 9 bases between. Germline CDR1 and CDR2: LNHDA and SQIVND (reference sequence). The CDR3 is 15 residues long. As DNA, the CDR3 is TGTGCCAGTAGTATAGGTCGTGTGACTGGAAACACCATATATTTT. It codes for CASSIGRVTGNTIYF.

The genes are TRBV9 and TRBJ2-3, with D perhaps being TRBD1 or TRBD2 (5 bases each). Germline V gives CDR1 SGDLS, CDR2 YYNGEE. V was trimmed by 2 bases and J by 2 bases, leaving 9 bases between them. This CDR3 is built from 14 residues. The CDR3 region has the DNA TGTGCCAGCAGCGTCGGGACCCCCACAGATACGCAGTATTTT. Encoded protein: CASSVGTPTDTQYF.

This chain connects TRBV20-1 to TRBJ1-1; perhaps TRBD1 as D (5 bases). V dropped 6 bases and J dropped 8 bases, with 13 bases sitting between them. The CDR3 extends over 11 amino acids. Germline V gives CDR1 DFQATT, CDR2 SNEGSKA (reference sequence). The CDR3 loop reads CSASGWAEAFF. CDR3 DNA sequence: TGCAGTGCGTCAGGGTGGGCGGAAGCTTTCTTT.

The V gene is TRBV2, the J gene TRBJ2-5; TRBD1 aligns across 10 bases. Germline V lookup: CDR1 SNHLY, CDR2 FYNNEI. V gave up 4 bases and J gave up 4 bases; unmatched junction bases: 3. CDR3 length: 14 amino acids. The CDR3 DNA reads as TGTGCCAGCAGTGGGGGACAGGGGAGAGAGACCCAGTACTTC. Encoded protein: CASSGGQGRETQYF.

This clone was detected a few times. CDR3 sequence reads: CASSALAGRGNYGYTF. The CDR3 bases are TGTGCCAGCAGCGCCTTAGCGGGCAGGGGTAACTATGGCTACACCTTC. The chain combines TRBV5-6 with TRBJ1-2; D is perhaps TRBD1 (6 bases). The CDR3 consists of 16 residues. V gave up 4 bases and J gave up 1 base, with 17 bases separating them. Germline V gene lookup returns CDR1 SGHDT and CDR2 YYEEEE.

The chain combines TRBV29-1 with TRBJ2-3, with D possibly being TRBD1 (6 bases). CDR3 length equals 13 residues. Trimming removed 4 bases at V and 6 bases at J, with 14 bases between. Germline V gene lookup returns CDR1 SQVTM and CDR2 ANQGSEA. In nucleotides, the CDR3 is TGCAGCGTTGCAGGGGATTACGTGGATACGCAGTATTTT. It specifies CSVAGDYVDTQYF.

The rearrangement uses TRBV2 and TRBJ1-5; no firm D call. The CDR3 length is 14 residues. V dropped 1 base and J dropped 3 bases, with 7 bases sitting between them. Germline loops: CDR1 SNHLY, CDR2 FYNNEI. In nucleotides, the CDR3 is TGTGCCAGCAGTGAAGACAGCTTCAATCAGCCCCAGCATTTT. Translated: CASSEDSFNQPQHF.

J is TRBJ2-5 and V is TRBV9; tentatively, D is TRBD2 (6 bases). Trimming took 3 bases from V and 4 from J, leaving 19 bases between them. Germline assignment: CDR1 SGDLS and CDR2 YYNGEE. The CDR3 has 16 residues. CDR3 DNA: TGTGCCAGCAGCGAGGGATACGGCGGGATGGCAGAGACCCAGTACTTC. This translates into CASSEGYGGMAETQYF.

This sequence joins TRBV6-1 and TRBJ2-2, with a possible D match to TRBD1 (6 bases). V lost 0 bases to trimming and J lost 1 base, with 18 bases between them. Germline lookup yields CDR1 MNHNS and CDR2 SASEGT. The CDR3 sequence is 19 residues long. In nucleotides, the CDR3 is TGTGCCAGCAGTGAAGCGAGCAGGGGCCCATACTTGAACACCGGGGAGCTGTTTTTT. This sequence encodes CASSEASRGPYLNTGELFF.

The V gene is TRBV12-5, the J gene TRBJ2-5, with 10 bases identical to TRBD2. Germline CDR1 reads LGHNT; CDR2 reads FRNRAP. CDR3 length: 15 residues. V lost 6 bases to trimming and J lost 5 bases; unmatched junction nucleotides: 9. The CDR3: CASGSQRGGWETQYF. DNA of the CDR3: TGTGCTAGTGGCTCCCAGCGGGGGGGCTGGGAGACCCAGTACTTC.